The 13 T cell receptor beta chains listed next were all sequenced from one sample in a study of response to subunit inactivated influenza vaccine listed by TCRdb under 2018. The library was produced with RT-PCR. The reads were generated on an Illumina HiSeq 2500. Clones were called with MiXCR by TCRdb after fastp trimmed the public reads at Q25, and only in-frame beta chains were retained. Every distinct CDR3 protein forms one entry, paired with its most common genes and DNA. This sample has about 190,000 distinct CDR3 sequences in its table, and under 15% of those were observed once. The ten largest clonotypes hold 26% of the sample. The input for sequencing was CD8+ T cells sorted from PBMCs, taken about 5 days after vaccination. The receptors were sampled from a man in his fifties who received an inactivated influenza vaccine. Donor details come from another sample of the same person, matched by shared clones.

This chain links TRBV29-1 with TRBJ2-5; the match to TRBD1 covers 7 bases. The germline gives CDR1 SQVTM, CDR2 ANQGSEA. The CDR3 runs 12 residues. The trim removed 3 bases at V and 4 bases at J, leaving 2 bases unmatched. CDR3 protein: CSVETGTETQYF. The CDR3 region has the DNA TGCAGCGTTGAGACAGGGACAGAGACCCAGTACTTC.

This chain links TRBV7-9 with TRBJ2-3, with D perhaps TRBD1 or TRBD2 (7 bases each). The length of the CDR3 is 15 residues. The germline CDR1 and CDR2 sequences are SEHNR and FQNEAQ (reference sequence). Trimming took off 4 bases at V and 2 bases at J, with 13 bases between the two ends. DNA for the CDR3: TGTGCCAGCAGCTGGGGGGGACAGACCACAGATACGCAGTATTTT. Translation gives CASSWGGQTTDTQYF.

Only a few counts were recorded for this clonotype. The chain has TRBV30 and TRBJ2-2; D ambiguous. Germline V gene data show CDR1 as GTSNPN and CDR2 as SVGIG (reference sequence). V lost 4 bases, J lost 3 bases, and 3 bases lay in between. There are 11 residues in the CDR3. This CDR3 reads CAWTDTGELFF. The DNA of the CDR3 is TGTGCCTGGACAGACACCGGGGAGCTGTTTTTT.

This clonotype has only a few counts. The genes are TRBV6-5 and TRBJ1-1; D is perhaps TRBD1 (5 bases). The ends were cut back, 3 bases at V and 1 base at J, with 12 bases in the middle. Germline CDR1 reads MNHEY; CDR2 reads SVGAGI. This CDR3 comprises 15 residues. The CDR3: CASSYVWDGNTEAFF. The CDR3 bases are TGTGCCAGCAGTTATGTCTGGGACGGGAACACTGAAGCTTTCTTT.

This clonotype occurred a few times. This chain connects TRBV5-1 to TRBJ2-2; unclear D gene. Trimming took 0 bases from V and 5 from J, leaving 20 bases between them. This CDR3 contains 18 residues. Germline V CDR1 and CDR2: SGHRS, YFSETQ. The CDR3 loop is CASSLGQRSNIMTGELFF. The CDR3 DNA is TGCGCCAGCAGCTTGGGGCAGCGATCCAACATAATGACCGGGGAGCTGTTTTTT. Full variable domain (outside the CDR3, taken from reference TRBV5-1 and TRBJ2-2): KAGVTQTPRYLIKTRGQQVTLSCSPISGHRSVSWYQQTPGQGLQFLFEYFSETQRNKGNFPGRFSGRQFSNSRSEMNVSTLELGDSALYLCASSLGQRSNIMTGELFFGEGSRLTVL.

The chain carries TRBV29-1 and TRBJ2-7, with 9 bases matching TRBD1. J gave up 6 bases and V 4 bases, and 10 bases lay outside the gene matches. Germline lookup yields CDR1 SQVTM and CDR2 ANQGSEA. This CDR3 contains 14 residues. As DNA, the CDR3 is TGCAGCGTTGGCCTCCCGGGACAGGGCCTCGAGCAGTACTTC. Its protein is CSVGLPGQGLEQYF.

V usage is TRBV15 and J usage is TRBJ2-3; no clear D. This CDR3 region has 15 residues. The V end was cut by 3 bases, the J end by 5 bases, with 15 bases between. Looked up from germline, CDR1 is LNHNV and CDR2 is YYDKDF (reference sequence). CDR3 coding DNA: TGTGCCACCAGCAGCCGTTGGGCTCAGTTAGATACGCAGTATTTT. The encoded protein is CATSSRWAQLDTQYF.

This clonotype was seen a few times. One junction end disagrees with the germline gene, perhaps due to a read error. This chain joins TRBV7-7 and TRBJ2-1, with D possibly called TRBD1 or TRBD2 (7 bases each). The V gene's germline CDR1 is SSHAT and CDR2 FNYEAQ (reference sequence). CDR3 length: 15 residues. As DNA, the CDR3 is TGTGCTAGCAGCCCCGGGCAGGGGGAGGGGAATGAGCAGTTCTTC. Its protein product is CASSPGQGEGNEQFF.

This clonotype was recorded at least ten times. The chain combines TRBV4-3 with TRBJ2-7; D not certain. This CDR3 is 15 amino acids long. The V end was cut by 0 bases, the J end by 3 bases, with 12 bases between. The V gene's germline CDR1 is LGHNA and CDR2 YSLEER. The CDR3 reads CASSQESARNYEQYF. CDR3 sequence (DNA): TGCGCCAGCAGCCAAGAGTCTGCCAGAAACTACGAGCAGTACTTC.

This sequence joins TRBV12-3 or TRBV12-4 and TRBJ2-7; 9 positions match TRBD2. Trimming removed 3 bases from V and 3 bases from J; junction bases left unmatched: 6. The CDR3 has 15 amino acids. For the CDR3, the DNA is TGTGCCAGCAGTTTCTTCTCGACTAGCGGCTACGAGCAGTACTTC. This gives the protein CASSFFSTSGYEQYF.

This clonotype appeared a few times. This chain joins TRBV27 and TRBJ2-1, with 8 bases lining up with TRBD2. The CDR3 contains 15 residues. Germline loops: CDR1 MNHEY, CDR2 SMNVEV (reference sequence). With 4 bases clipped from V and 7 bases from J, the junction kept 9 bases outside the gene matches. The CDR3 protein is CASSYTGTSDNEQFF. The CDR3 DNA is TGTGCCAGCAGTTATACCGGGACTAGTGATAATGAGCAGTTCTTC.

This clonotype was seen many times. The chain links TRBV7-3 to TRBJ2-1, with no clear D. V was cut by 3 bases and J by 5 bases, with 11 bases left in between. Germline V gene data show CDR1 as SGHTA and CDR2 as FQGTGA. The length of the CDR3 is 14 residues. The chain's CDR3 is CASSFDHLDNEQFF. The CDR3 DNA sequence: TGTGCCAGCAGCTTTGACCACTTGGACAATGAGCAGTTCTTC.

This clonotype was recorded a few times. The rearrangement joins TRBV12-3 or TRBV12-4 to TRBJ2-3; 14 nucleotides line up with TRBD2. V lost 6 bases and J lost 5; bases outside the gene matches: 4. The CDR3 runs 15 residues. CDR3: CASSGGTSGGDTQYF. The CDR3 DNA reads as TGTGCCAGCAGCGGGGGGACTAGCGGGGGAGATACGCAGTATTTT.